This entry lists 10 T cell receptor beta chains sequenced from one sample in a study of blood T cell repertoires in COVID-19. Clones were sequenced by immunoSEQ multiplex PCR, and TCRdb holds only the in-frame ones, with some missing. Here the sample spans roughly 200,000 clones, 90% being singletons. Sequences were obtained from peripheral blood. The source is a man over 45 with acute or convalescent COVID-19.

The V and J genes are TRBV29-1 and TRBJ1-4; D is perhaps TRBD1 (5 bases). The CDR3 runs to 13 residues. Germline V gene data show CDR1 as SQVTM and CDR2 as ANQGSEA. V was pared by 6 bases and J by 5 bases, with 13 bases between. The CDR3 sequence: CSVAIRGNEKLFF. DNA of the CDR3: TGCAGCGTCGCGATCCGGGGGAATGAAAAACTGTTTTTT.

The V and J genes are TRBV6-5 and TRBJ1-2, with 7 bases lining up with TRBD1. V lost 0 bases, J lost 8 bases, and 9 bases stayed unmatched. Germline values: CDR1 MNHEY, CDR2 SVGAGI. The length of the CDR3 is 15 residues. Here the CDR3 DNA reads TGTGCCAGCAGTTACTCGACAGGGAACACAGAGGGCTACACCTTC. It specifies CASSYSTGNTEGYTF.

V and J are TRBV19 and TRBJ1-2; TRBD1 matches 8 bases. Germline V gene sequence: CDR1 LNHDA, CDR2 SQIVND (reference sequence). The CDR3 sequence is 14 residues long. Trimming at V came to 3 bases and at J to 5 bases, leaving 5 bases not matched to a gene. This chain's CDR3 is CASSMIRGPYGYTF. The CDR3 coding sequence is TGTGCCAGTAGTATGATCAGGGGGCCGTATGGCTACACCTTC.

The genes are TRBV5-4 and TRBJ2-5; TRBD2 aligns across 13 bases. CDR3 size: 17 residues. CDR1 is SGHNT and CDR2 is YYREEE in the germline V gene (reference sequence). Trimming at V came to 0 bases and at J to 0 bases, leaving 2 bases not matched to a gene. The CDR3 loop reads CASSLGLAGGYQETQYF. Written as DNA, the CDR3 is TGTGCCAGCAGCTTGGGACTAGCGGGGGGCTACCAAGAGACCCAGTACTTC. Filled out from reference TRBV5-4 and TRBJ2-5, the complete variable domain reads ETGVTQSPTHLIKTRGQQVTLRCSSQSGHNTVSWYQQALGQGPQFIFQYYREEENGRGNFPPRFSGLQFPNYSSELNVNALELDDSALYLCASSLGLAGGYQETQYFGPGTRLLVL.

The rearrangement uses TRBV4-1 and TRBJ2-2, with D unclear. Germline assignment: CDR1 MGHRA and CDR2 YSYEKL. V gave up 4 bases and J gave up 5 bases, with 20 bases separating them. This CDR3 has 17 amino acids. CDR3 coding DNA: TGCGCCAGCAGCCCTGGCGGTGCCGCCCCGTGGACCGGGGAGCTGTTTTTT. Translated: CASSPGGAAPWTGELFF.

V gene TRBV28 combines with J gene TRBJ1-5; 7 bases align to TRBD1. Germline V gene sequence: CDR1 MDHEN, CDR2 SYDVKM. The CDR3 consists of 15 residues. Unmatched junction bases numbered 6, after V lost 6 bases and J lost 1 base. CDR3 region: CASRPQGDSNQPQHF. The CDR3, as DNA: TGTGCCAGCAGGCCCCAGGGGGACAGCAATCAGCCCCAGCATTTT.

The rearrangement uses TRBV27 and TRBJ2-5, with TRBD2 matching 8 bases. Germline V gives CDR1 MNHEY, CDR2 SMNVEV (reference sequence). The V segment lost 6 bases and the J segment 4 bases; nucleotides outside the gene matches: 7. The CDR3 consists of 14 residues. The CDR3 protein is CASRLQSGRETQYF. The CDR3, as DNA: TGTGCCAGCAGATTACAGAGCGGGAGAGAGACCCAGTACTTC.

V usage is TRBV5-8 and J usage is TRBJ2-1, with 8 bases identical to TRBD1. From germline, CDR1 is SGHTS and CDR2 YDEGEE. The junction had 4 bases not matched to a gene; V was cut back by 2 bases and J by 3 bases. CDR3 length equals 15 residues. In DNA form, the CDR3 reads TGTGCCAGCAGCTTAGGACAGGGCTACTACAATGAGCAGTTCTTC. Translation: CASSLGQGYYNEQFF.

The chain couples TRBV5-4 to TRBJ2-7, with TRBD1 identical over 9 bases. J lost 7 bases, V lost 4 bases, and 12 bases had no gene match. CDR1 and CDR2 from the germline V gene are SGHNT and YYREEE (reference sequence). This CDR3 spans 15 amino acids. In DNA, the CDR3 is TGTGCCAGCAGCCCGCGGGACAGGGATGAGAGGGAGCAGTACTTC. Its translation is CASSPRDRDEREQYF.

A single count supports this clone. V and J are TRBV6-1 and TRBJ2-4, with 7 bases matching TRBD2. V was clipped by 2 bases and J by 2 bases; unmatched bases: 3. CDR1 is MNHNS and CDR2 is SASEGT in the germline V gene. CDR3 length: 15 residues. As DNA, the CDR3 is TGTGCCAGCAGTGAAATGGGGGGGACCAAAAACATTCAGTACTTC. Encoded protein: CASSEMGGTKNIQYF.